The source of this T cell receptor (beta chain) is a study of T cell responses to AZD1222 COVID-19 vaccine. The CDR3 totals 15 residues. Germline lookup yields CDR1 SEHNR and CDR2 FQNEAQ (reference sequence). Trimming took off 5 bases at V and 5 bases at J, with 16 bases between the two ends. Libraries were prepared by immunoSEQ multiplex PCR; TCRdb keeps only in-frame clonotypes and omits some of them. This table has 150,000 to 200,000 clones, 85% to 95% appearing once. This clonotype was obtained from an adult in good health. Sequences were derived from peripheral blood, sampled on day 0 of AZD1222 vaccination. V usage is TRBV7-9 and J usage is TRBJ1-5; D is unclear. CDR3: CASSPGRAKDQPQHF. The CDR3 DNA follows: TGTGCCAGCAGCCCCGGGAGGGCAAAGGATCAGCCCCAGCATTTT.